Listed below are T cell receptor beta chains from one sample, sequenced in a study of T cell repertoires in cytomegalovirus infection. TCRdb reprocessed the reads with MiXCR, giving one entry per CDR3 protein. The top ten clones hold more than 2.5% of a sample with about 300,000 distinct CDR3 sequences, around 10% of them seen once. The sequenced material came from PBMCs. All receptors come from a human donor in good health (CMV status not recorded). Some clones in this sample may be carry-over from other donors' samples. Both conserved end residues are part of each CDR3. D genes are given only for firm matches. Only some rows state a clone size, as once, few, many or a class for expanded clones.

CDR3 protein	CDR3 DNA	D gene	clone size	V gene	J gene
CASSQDMRMASGNTIYF	TGCGCCAGCAGCCAAGATATGAGGATGGCTAGTGGAAACACCATATATTTT	NA	many	TRBV4-1	TRBJ1-3
CAISGGSLNTEAFF	TGTGCCATCAGTGGAGGATCTCTGAACACTGAAGCTTTCTTT	NA	few	TRBV10-3	TRBJ1-1
CASRSYRDPTSTDTQYF	TGTGCCAGCAGATCGTACCGGGACCCGACTAGCACAGATACGCAGTATTTT	NA	many	TRBV7-9	TRBJ2-3
CASSQNRGHAYGYTF	TGTGCCAGCAGCCAGAACAGGGGGCATGCCTATGGCTACACCTTC	TRBD1	many	TRBV7-8	TRBJ1-2
CSARENGAPEDTQYF	TGCAGTGCTAGAGAAAACGGGGCCCCAGAGGATACGCAGTATTTT	NA	few	TRBV20-1	TRBJ2-3
CSVGNRGRQDEQYF	TGCAGCGTTGGGAACAGGGGGCGCCAGGACGAGCAGTACTTC	TRBD1	few	TRBV29-1	TRBJ2-7
CSARDGSGGPVNEQFF	TGCAGTGCTAGAGATGGGTCGGGGGGGCCGGTCAATGAGCAGTTCTTC	TRBD2	NA	TRBV20-1	TRBJ2-1
CASNRVVGEQFF	TGTGCCAGCAACAGGGTGGTGGGTGAGCAGTTCTTC	NA	many	TRBV6-2/TRBV6-3	TRBJ2-1
CASSQVGSRDNEQFF	TGCGCCAGCAGCCAAGTGGGATCCAGGGACAATGAGCAGTTCTTC	NA	few	TRBV4-3	TRBJ2-1
CASGDFFTDTQYF	TGTGCCAGTGGGGACTTTTTCACAGATACGCAGTATTTT	NA	NA	TRBV13	TRBJ2-3
CASRPDRDWDSGRQETQYF	TGTGCCAGCAGACCCGACAGGGATTGGGATTCAGGGCGTCAAGAGACCCAGTACTTC	TRBD1	NA	TRBV7-9	TRBJ2-5
CSARPDTSEAFF	TGCAGTGCCCGGCCTGACACAAGTGAAGCTTTCTTT	NA	NA	TRBV20-1	TRBJ1-1
CASSYSNLGVRGQGNLYEQFF	TGTGCCAGCAGTTACTCGAATCTGGGAGTCCGGGGACAGGGCAATCTGTATGAGCAGTTCTTC	TRBD1	many	TRBV6-6	TRBJ2-1
CASSVTLTGELFF	TGTGCCAGCAGTGTTACATTGACCGGGGAGCTGTTTTTT	NA	many	TRBV12-3/TRBV12-4	TRBJ2-2
CSARPTLGHLNTEAFF	TGCAGTGCTAGACCCACCCTGGGGCATTTGAACACTGAAGCTTTCTTT	NA	many	TRBV20-1	TRBJ1-1
CASSFRTGGNQPQHF	TGTGCCAGCAGCTTCCGGACAGGGGGCAATCAGCCCCAGCATTTT	TRBD1	many	TRBV7-2	TRBJ1-5
CSARDLGREPQETQYF	TGCAGTGCTAGAGACTTGGGAAGAGAACCTCAAGAGACCCAGTACTTC	NA	many	TRBV20-1	TRBJ2-5
CSARDFQGPGELFF	TGCAGTGCTAGAGACTTCCAGGGCCCCGGGGAGCTGTTTTTT	NA	few	TRBV20-1	TRBJ2-2
CSARFRSSYEQYF	TGCAGTGCTAGATTCAGGAGCTCCTACGAGCAGTACTTC	NA	NA	TRBV20-1	TRBJ2-7
CSARRQGWDNSPLHF	TGCAGTGCTAGGAGACAGGGGTGGGATAATTCACCCCTCCACTTT	TRBD1	few	TRBV20-1	TRBJ1-6
CASSLQGIQTQYF	TGTGCCAGCAGCTTACAGGGGATACAGACCCAGTACTTC	NA	many	TRBV7-2	TRBJ2-5
CASSLERAPYHEQYF	TGCGCCAGCAGCTTGGAGCGGGCCCCATACCACGAGCAGTACTTC	NA	many	TRBV5-1	TRBJ2-7
CASSTSSVSYNEQFF	TGTGCCAGCAGTACTTCTAGCGTCTCCTACAATGAGCAGTTCTTC	NA	many	TRBV6-2/TRBV6-3	TRBJ2-1
CASISGQNTGELFF	TGTGCCAGCATCTCCGGACAAAACACCGGGGAGCTGTTTTTT	NA	NA	TRBV7-2	TRBJ2-2
CAISESTGGEWNEQFF	TGTGCCATCAGTGAGTCCACAGGGGGGGAATGGAATGAGCAGTTCTTC	NA	many	TRBV10-3	TRBJ2-1
CASSLNRGYYQPQHF	TGTGCCAGCAGCTTAAACAGGGGTTATTATCAGCCCCAGCATTTT	TRBD1	many	TRBV7-2	TRBJ1-5
CSVRQSMIEAFF	TGCAGCGTTCGGCAGTCGATGATAGAAGCTTTCTTT	NA	many	TRBV29-1	TRBJ1-1
CASSSRRGFEQFF	TGTGCCAGCAGCTCACGGAGGGGTTTTGAGCAGTTCTTC	NA	many	TRBV11-1	TRBJ2-1
CASSQDAKRQGWGNTEAFF	TGTGCCAGCAGCCAAGACGCTAAGAGACAGGGTTGGGGGAACACTGAAGCTTTCTTT	TRBD1	many	TRBV14	TRBJ1-1
CASSSSAYPPQETQYF	TGTGCCAGCAGCTCCTCGGCGTACCCTCCACAAGAGACCCAGTACTTC	NA	many	TRBV7-2	TRBJ2-5
CASSIGEKNIQYF	TGTGCCAGTAGTATAGGAGAGAAAAACATTCAGTACTTC	NA	many	TRBV19	TRBJ2-4
CASSEAPLTGELFF	TGTGCCAGCAGTGAAGCGCCACTAACCGGGGAGCTGTTTTTT	NA	many	TRBV2	TRBJ2-2
CASSLTGAPNTEAFF	TGTGCCAGCAGCCTGACAGGGGCCCCGAACACTGAAGCTTTCTTT	TRBD1	many	TRBV7-2	TRBJ1-1
CASSPPRRRGGGETQYF	TGTGCCAGCAGCCCCCCCCGGAGGCGGGGGGGCGGGGAGACCCAGTACTTC	TRBD2	many	TRBV7-9	TRBJ2-5
CASSPRARDSNQPQHF	TGTGCCAGCAGTCCCCGGGCCCGAGATAGCAATCAGCCCCAGCATTTT	NA	NA	TRBV6-6	TRBJ1-5
CASSFTGTSVSYEQYF	TGTGCCAGCAGTTTTACCGGGACATCAGTCTCCTACGAGCAGTACTTC	NA	many	TRBV7-9	TRBJ2-7
CSARVGTNTEAFF	TGCAGTGCTAGAGTAGGGACGAACACTGAAGCTTTCTTT	NA	few	TRBV20-1	TRBJ1-1
CSVGTPGRNYGYTF	TGCAGCGTTGGGACGCCGGGGAGAAACTATGGCTACACCTTC	NA	many	TRBV29-1	TRBJ1-2
CASSYRVNYGYTF	TGTGCCAGCAGTTACAGGGTTAACTATGGCTACACCTTC	NA	many	TRBV12-3/TRBV12-4	TRBJ1-2
CSVLPRGRGFGYTF	TGCAGCGTTCTCCCCCGGGGGAGAGGGTTTGGCTACACCTTC	NA	few	TRBV29-1	TRBJ1-2
CASSLSPTGTGELFF	TGTGCCAGCAGTTTATCCCCCACAGGGACCGGGGAGCTGTTTTTT	NA	NA	TRBV27	TRBJ2-2
CASSYLAGGPYEQYF	TGTGCCAGCAGTTACTTGGCAGGGGGGCCCTACGAGCAGTACTTC	NA	NA	TRBV6-6	TRBJ2-7
CASRKLRGVKDTEAFF	TGTGCCAGCAGGAAGCTACGGGGGGTCAAAGACACTGAAGCTTTCTTT	NA	many	TRBV6-2/TRBV6-3	TRBJ1-1
CSAIAGGNYNEQFF	TGCAGTGCAATAGCGGGGGGCAATTACAATGAGCAGTTCTTC	TRBD2	NA	TRBV20-1	TRBJ2-1
CASSVGGGNDSPLHF	TGTGCCAGCAGCGTAGGAGGGGGCAACGATTCACCCCTCCACTTT	TRBD1	many	TRBV9	TRBJ1-6
CASSDAATKEGAFF	TGTGCCAGCAGTGACGCAGCTACCAAAGAGGGAGCTTTCTTT	NA	many	TRBV2	TRBJ1-1
CASSTGTGQETQYF	TGCGCCAGCTCAACTGGGACAGGGCAAGAGACCCAGTACTTC	TRBD1	NA	TRBV5-1	TRBJ2-5
CAISGAENTEAFF	TGTGCCATCAGTGGGGCAGAGAACACTGAAGCTTTCTTT	NA	many	TRBV10-3	TRBJ1-1
CASSLAKRGGIWLFF	TGTGCCAGCAGCTTGGCCAAGCGGGGGGGCATTTGGCTGTTCTTC	TRBD2	few	TRBV5-6	TRBJ2-1
CASRPDSYNEQFF	TGTGCCAGCAGACCGGACAGCTACAATGAGCAGTTCTTC	NA	many	TRBV12-3/TRBV12-4	TRBJ2-1
CASSSRTSGDLNEQFF	TGTGCCAGTAGTTCTAGGACTAGCGGGGACTTAAATGAGCAGTTCTTC	TRBD2	many	TRBV19	TRBJ2-1
CASKQGWGQPQHF	TGTGCCAGTAAACAGGGCTGGGGTCAGCCCCAGCATTTT	NA	many	TRBV28	TRBJ1-5
CASSWGDRGYTF	TGTGCCAGCAGTTGGGGGGACAGGGGCTACACCTTC	TRBD1	many	TRBV28	TRBJ1-2
CASSSLAGGYNEQFF	TGTGCCAGCAGTTCCCTAGCGGGGGGCTACAATGAGCAGTTCTTC	TRBD2	many	TRBV12-3/TRBV12-4	TRBJ2-1